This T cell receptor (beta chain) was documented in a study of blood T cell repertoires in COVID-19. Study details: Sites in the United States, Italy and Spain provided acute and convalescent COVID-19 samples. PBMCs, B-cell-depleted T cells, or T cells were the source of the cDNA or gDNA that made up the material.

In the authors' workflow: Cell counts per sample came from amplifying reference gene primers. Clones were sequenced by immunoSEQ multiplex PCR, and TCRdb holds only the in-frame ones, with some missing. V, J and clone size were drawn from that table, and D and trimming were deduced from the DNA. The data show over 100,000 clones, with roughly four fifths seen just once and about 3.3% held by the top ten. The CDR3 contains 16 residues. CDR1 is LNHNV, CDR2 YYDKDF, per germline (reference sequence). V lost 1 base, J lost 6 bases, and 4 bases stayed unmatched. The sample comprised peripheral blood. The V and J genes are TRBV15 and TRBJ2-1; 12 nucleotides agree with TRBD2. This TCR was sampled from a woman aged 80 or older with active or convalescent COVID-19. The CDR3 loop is CATSRAPGLAGNEQFF. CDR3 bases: TGTGCCACCAGCAGAGCGCCGGGACTAGCGGGCAATGAGCAGTTCTTC. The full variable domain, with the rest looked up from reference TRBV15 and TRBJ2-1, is DAMVIQNPRYQVTQFGKPVTLSCSQTLNHNVMYWYQQKSSQAPKLLFHYYDKDFNNEADTPDNFQSRRPNTSFCFLDIRSPGLGDTAMYLCATSRAPGLAGNEQFFGPGTRLTVL.